This entry describes one TCR beta chain. Its target antigen remains unknown. Base qualities were left out, and no much larger clone turns up one base away. This specimen comes from a study of control samples from healthy donors and cancer patients (dated by TCRdb to 2020 to 2022). The library was produced with the immunoSEQ multiplex PCR assay. TCRdb obtained this table from immuneACCESS and retained in-frame rearrangements with V and J assigned. These tables miss some clones; where compared with another copy, unresolved V genes account for less than half of the shortfall, and the remainder is unexplained. In this sample the table shows about 130,000 clones, approximately 92% of which occur a single time. The biggest ten clones account for under 3% of the sample. From cysteine to phenylalanine, the CDR3 is 15 amino acids long. Just the 45-base CDR3 DNA is kept, in frame starting at base 1. V lost 3 bases and J lost 5 bases, and the count of bases not matched to a germline gene is 8. CDR1 and CDR2 are read off the germline V gene as SGHTA and FQGNSA.

Sequencing was performed on blood. The rearranged chain carries TRBV7-2 and TRBJ1-1; 8 nucleotides in the junction match TRBD1. The sequence was obtained from a middle-aged man in good health. The CDR3 loop reads CASSFQGARYTEAFF. DNA sequence: TGTGCCAGCAGCTTCCAGGGGGCGCGATATACTGAAGCTTTCTTT.